The 6 T cell receptor beta chains in this list originate from one sample, sequenced in a study of OX40 agonist ivuxolimab in advanced cancers. The assay was immunoSEQ multiplex PCR, and TCRdb's table has in-frame clones only and misses some. The data show around 100,000 clones, with roughly 89% seen just once and about 0.16% held by the top ten. The source material was CD4+ or CD8+ T cells sorted from blood, sampled in a trial of the OX40 agonist ivuxolimab. The receptors derive from an adult with an advanced solid tumor such as melanoma, head and neck, liver or kidney cancer.

V and J are TRBV19 and TRBJ1-6, with unresolved D. V shed 4 bases and J shed 7 bases, with 8 bases lying between them. CDR3 length: 13 residues. Germline values: CDR1 LNHDA, CDR2 SQIVND (reference sequence). For the CDR3, the DNA is TGTGCCAGTAGTACCAGGACCAATTCACCCCTCCACTTT. Encoded protein: CASSTRTNSPLHF.

This rearrangement joins TRBV29-1 to TRBJ2-5; no firm D call. The end of the DNA is better explained by TRBJ2-7, so the J call may be wrong. This CDR3 contains 11 residues. Germline CDR1 SQVTM, CDR2 ANQGSEA. CDR3 in amino acids: CSVVEVYEQYF. The CDR3 nucleotides read TGCAGCGTTGTCGAAGTATACGAGCAGTACTTC.

This rearrangement joins TRBV19 to TRBJ2-3; tentative D call: TRBD1 (6 bases). Germline V CDR1 and CDR2: LNHDA, SQIVND (reference sequence). V lost 3 bases and J lost 0, with 10 bases in between. This CDR3 contains 15 residues. CDR3 in amino acids: CASSILGHSTDTQYF. The CDR3 nucleotides read TGTGCCAGTAGTATTTTGGGACACAGCACAGATACGCAGTATTTT.

The rearrangement links TRBV6-6 to TRBJ2-2; no reliable D call. This CDR3 has 15 residues. Germline-derived CDR1 and CDR2 are MNHNY and SVGAGI (reference sequence). Trimming pared 6 bases from V and 0 bases from J, leaving 11 bases between. The CDR3 DNA reads as TGTGCCAGCAGGGGGTTTCCAGCGAACACCGGGGAGCTGTTTTTT. Amino acid sequence: CASRGFPANTGELFF.

V and J are TRBV28 and TRBJ1-5; unclear D gene. The V end was cut by 8 bases, the J end by 1 base, with 12 bases between. CDR3 length equals 14 residues. Germline CDR1 reads MDHEN; CDR2 reads SYDVKM. Here the CDR3 DNA reads TGTGCCAGCCTCTTAGGGAGGAGCAATCAGCCCCAGCATTTT. Protein product: CASLLGRSNQPQHF.

J is TRBJ1-5 and V is TRBV27, with 10 positions matching TRBD1. The CDR3 is made up of 17 amino acids. From germline, CDR1 is MNHEY and CDR2 SMNVEV (reference sequence). The ends lost 0 bases at V and 5 bases at J; junction bases unmatched: 7. The CDR3 nucleotides are TGTGCCAGCAGTTTATCCCTGGACAGGGGGAGAGATCAGCCCCAGCATTTT. Protein sequence: CASSLSLDRGRDQPQHF.